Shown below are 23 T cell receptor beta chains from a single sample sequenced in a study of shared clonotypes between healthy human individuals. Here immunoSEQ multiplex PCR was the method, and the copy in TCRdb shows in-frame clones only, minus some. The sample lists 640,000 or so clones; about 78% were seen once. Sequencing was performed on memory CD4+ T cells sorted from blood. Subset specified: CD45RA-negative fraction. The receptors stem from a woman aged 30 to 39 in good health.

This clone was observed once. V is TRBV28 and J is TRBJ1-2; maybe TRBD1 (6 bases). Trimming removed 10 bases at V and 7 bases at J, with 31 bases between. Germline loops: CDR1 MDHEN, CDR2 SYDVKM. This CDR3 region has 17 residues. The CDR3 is CAIPTGPGGQTGTGYTF. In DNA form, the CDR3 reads TGTGCCATCCCTACAGGGCCCGGCGGGCAGACAGGAACTGGCTACACCTTC.

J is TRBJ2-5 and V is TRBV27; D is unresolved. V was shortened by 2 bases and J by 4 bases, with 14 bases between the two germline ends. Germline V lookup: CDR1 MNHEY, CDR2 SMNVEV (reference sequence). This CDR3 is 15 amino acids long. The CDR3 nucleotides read TGTGCCAGCAGTTTACACCCCGGACGAACAGAGACCCAGTACTTC. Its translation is CASSLHPGRTETQYF.

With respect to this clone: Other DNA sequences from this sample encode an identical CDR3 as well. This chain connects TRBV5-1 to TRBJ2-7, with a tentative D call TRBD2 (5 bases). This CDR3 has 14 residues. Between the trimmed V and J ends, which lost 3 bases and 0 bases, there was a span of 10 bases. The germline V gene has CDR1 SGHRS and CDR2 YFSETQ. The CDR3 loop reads CASSWGVSSYEQYF. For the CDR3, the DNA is TGCGCCAGCAGCTGGGGAGTAAGCTCCTACGAGCAGTACTTC. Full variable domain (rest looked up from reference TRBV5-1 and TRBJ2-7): KAGVTQTPRYLIKTRGQQVTLSCSPISGHRSVSWYQQTPGQGLQFLFEYFSETQRNKGNFPGRFSGRQFSNSRSEMNVSTLELGDSALYLCASSWGVSSYEQYFGPGTRLTVT.

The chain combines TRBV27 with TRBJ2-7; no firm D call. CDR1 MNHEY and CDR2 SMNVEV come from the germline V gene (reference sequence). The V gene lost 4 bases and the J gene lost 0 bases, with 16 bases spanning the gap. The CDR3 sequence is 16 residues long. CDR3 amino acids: CASSSGPSWNSYEQYF. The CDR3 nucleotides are TGTGCCAGCAGTTCAGGTCCTAGTTGGAACTCCTACGAGCAGTACTTC.

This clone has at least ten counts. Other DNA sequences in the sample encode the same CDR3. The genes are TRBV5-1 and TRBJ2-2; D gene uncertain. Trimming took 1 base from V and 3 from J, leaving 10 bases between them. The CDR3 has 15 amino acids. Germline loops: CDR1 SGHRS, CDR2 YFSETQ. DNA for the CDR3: TGCGCCAGCAGCTTGAGAGGAGCCGACACCGGGGAGCTGTTTTTT. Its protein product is CASSLRGADTGELFF.

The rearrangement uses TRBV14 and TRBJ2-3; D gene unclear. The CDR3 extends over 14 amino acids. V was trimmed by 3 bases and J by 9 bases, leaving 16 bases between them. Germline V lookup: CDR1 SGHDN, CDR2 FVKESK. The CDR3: CASSQIFGELTQYF. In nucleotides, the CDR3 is TGTGCCAGCAGCCAGATCTTTGGCGAACTAACGCAGTATTTT. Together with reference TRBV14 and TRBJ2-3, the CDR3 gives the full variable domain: EAGVTQFPSHSVIEKGQTVTLRCDPISGHDNLYWYRRVMGKEIKFLLHFVKESKQDESGMPNNRFLAERTGGTYSTLKVQPAELEDSGVYFCASSQIFGELTQYFGPGTRLTVL.

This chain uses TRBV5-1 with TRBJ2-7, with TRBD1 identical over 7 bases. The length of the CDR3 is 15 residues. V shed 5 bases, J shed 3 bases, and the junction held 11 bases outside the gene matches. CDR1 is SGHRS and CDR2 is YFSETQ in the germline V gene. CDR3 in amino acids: CASRRQGTANYEQYF. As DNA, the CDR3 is TGCGCCAGCAGGCGGCAAGGGACAGCGAACTACGAGCAGTACTTC.

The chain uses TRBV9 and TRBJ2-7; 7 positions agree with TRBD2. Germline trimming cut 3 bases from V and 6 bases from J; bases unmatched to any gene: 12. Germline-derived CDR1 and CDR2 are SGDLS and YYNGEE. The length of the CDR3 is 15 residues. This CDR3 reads CASSAGESGAFEQYF. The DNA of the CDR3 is TGTGCCAGCAGCGCGGGGGAGAGCGGGGCCTTCGAGCAGTACTTC.

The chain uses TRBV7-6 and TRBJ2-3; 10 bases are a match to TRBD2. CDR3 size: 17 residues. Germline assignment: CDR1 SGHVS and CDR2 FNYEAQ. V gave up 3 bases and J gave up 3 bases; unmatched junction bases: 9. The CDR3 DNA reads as TGTGCCAGCAGCTTGGGACTAGCGCTTATCAGTACAGATACGCAGTATTTT. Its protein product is CASSLGLALISTDTQYF.

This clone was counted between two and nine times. The CDR3 DNA reads as TGTGCCAGCAGCCGACAGAGGAACACTGAAGCTTTCTTT. It codes for CASSRQRNTEAFF. The chain recombines TRBV7-2 with TRBJ1-1, with D possibly matching TRBD1 (5 bases). The CDR3 sequence is 13 residues long. Trimming cost V 5 bases and J 1 base, with 8 bases left between them. The V gene's germline CDR1 is SGHTA and CDR2 FQGNSA.

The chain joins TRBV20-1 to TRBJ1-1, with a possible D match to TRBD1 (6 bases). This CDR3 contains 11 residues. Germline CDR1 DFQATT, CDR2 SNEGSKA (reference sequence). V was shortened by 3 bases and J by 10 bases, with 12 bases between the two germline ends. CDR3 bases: TGCAGTGCTAGTAGGGGGGGGAGAGCTTTCTTT. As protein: CSASRGGRAFF.

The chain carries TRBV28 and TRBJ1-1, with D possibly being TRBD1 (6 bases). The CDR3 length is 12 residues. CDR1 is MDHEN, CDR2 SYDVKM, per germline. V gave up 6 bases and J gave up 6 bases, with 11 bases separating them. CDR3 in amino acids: CASRGTRAEAFF. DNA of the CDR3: TGTGCCAGCAGAGGGACAAGGGCTGAAGCTTTCTTT.

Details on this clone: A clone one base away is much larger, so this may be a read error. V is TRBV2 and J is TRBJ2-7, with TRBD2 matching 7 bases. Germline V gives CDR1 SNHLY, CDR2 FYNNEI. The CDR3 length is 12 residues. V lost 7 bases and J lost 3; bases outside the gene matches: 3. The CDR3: CASKAGVYEQYF. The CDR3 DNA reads TGTGCCAGCAAGGCGGGAGTCTACGAGCAGTACTTC.

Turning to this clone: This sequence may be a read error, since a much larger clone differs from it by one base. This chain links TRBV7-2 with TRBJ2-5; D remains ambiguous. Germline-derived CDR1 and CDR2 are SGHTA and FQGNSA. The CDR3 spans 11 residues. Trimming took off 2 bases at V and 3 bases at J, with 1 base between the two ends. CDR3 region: CASSLKETQYF. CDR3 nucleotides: TGTGCCAGCAGCTTAAAAGAGACCCAGTACTTC.

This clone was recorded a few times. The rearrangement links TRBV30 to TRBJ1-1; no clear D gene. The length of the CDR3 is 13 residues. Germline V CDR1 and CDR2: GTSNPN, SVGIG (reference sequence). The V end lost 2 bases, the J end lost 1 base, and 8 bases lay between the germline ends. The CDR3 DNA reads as TGTGCCTGGAGTCAGAGCGCGAACACTGAAGCTTTCTTT. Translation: CAWSQSANTEAFF.

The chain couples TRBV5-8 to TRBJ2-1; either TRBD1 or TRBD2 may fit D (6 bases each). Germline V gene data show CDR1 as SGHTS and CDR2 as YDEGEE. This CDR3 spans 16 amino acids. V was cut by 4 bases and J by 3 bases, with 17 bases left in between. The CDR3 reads CASSQGPGAVYNEQFF. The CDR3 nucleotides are TGTGCCAGCAGCCAAGGGCCGGGGGCGGTCTACAATGAGCAGTTCTTC.

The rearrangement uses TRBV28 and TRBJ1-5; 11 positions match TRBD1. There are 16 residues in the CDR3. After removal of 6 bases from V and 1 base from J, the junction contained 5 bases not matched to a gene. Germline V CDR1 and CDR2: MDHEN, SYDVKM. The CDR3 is CASSRDRGASNQPQHF. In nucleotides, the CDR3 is TGTGCCAGCAGCCGGGACAGGGGGGCGAGCAATCAGCCCCAGCATTTT.

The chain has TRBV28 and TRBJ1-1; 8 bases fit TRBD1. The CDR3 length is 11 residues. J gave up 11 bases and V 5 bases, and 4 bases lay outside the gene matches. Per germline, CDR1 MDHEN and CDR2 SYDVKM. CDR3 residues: CASSGQGRAFF. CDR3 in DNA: TGTGCCAGCAGTGGACAGGGCCGTGCTTTCTTT.

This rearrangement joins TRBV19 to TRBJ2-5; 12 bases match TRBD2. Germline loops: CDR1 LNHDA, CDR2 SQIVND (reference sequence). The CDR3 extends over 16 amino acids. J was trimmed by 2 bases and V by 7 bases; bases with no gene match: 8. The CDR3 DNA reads TGTGCCAGTACCCCCCCCGGGACTAGCGGGCAAGAGACCCAGTACTTC. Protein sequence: CASTPPGTSGQETQYF.

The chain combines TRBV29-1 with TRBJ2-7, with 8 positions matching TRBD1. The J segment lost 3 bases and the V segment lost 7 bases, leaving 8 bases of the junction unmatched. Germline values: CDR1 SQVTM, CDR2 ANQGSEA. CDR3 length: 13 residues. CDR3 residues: CSAYRGSVYEQYF. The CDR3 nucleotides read TGCAGCGCTTACAGGGGGTCGGTCTACGAGCAGTACTTC.

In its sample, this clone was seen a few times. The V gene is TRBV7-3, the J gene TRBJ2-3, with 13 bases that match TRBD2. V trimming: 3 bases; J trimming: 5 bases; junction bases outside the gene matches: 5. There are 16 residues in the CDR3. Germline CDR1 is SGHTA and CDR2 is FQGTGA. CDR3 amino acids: CASSFTSGRAEDTQYF. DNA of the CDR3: TGTGCCAGCAGCTTTACTAGCGGGAGGGCCGAAGATACGCAGTATTTT. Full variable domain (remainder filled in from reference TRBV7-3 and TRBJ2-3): GAGVSQTPSNKVTEKGKYVELRCDPISGHTALYWYRQSLGQGPEFLIYFQGTGAADDSGLPNDRFFAVRPEGSVSTLKIQRTERGDSAVYLCASSFTSGRAEDTQYFGPGTRLTVL.

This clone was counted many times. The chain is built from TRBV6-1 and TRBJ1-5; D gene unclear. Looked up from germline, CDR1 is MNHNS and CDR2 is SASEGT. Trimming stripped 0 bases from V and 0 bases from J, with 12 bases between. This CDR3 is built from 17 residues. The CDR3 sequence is CASSEAPLGSSNQPQHF. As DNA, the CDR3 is TGTGCCAGCAGTGAAGCGCCCCTGGGCAGTAGCAATCAGCCCCAGCATTTT.

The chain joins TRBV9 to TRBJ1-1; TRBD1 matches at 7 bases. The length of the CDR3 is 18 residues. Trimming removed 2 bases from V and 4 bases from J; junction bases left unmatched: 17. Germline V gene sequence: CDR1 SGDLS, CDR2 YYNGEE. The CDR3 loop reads CASSVRADRAGSTTEAFF. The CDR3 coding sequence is TGTGCCAGCAGCGTTCGAGCTGACAGGGCTGGCTCAACCACTGAAGCTTTCTTT.